This entry lists 10 T cell receptor beta chains sequenced from one sample in a study of vaccination effects on CD4 cells after COVID-19. Antigen specificity for these receptors is unknown. ViraFEST expansion of antigen-specific CD4+ T cells with viral peptide pools preceded sequencing. Investigators separated out CD4+ T cells once approximately 9 days of culture had passed. Having tested negative for nucleocapsid antibodies, the vaccine recipients showed no prior SARS-CoV-2 infection. Data came from immunoSEQ multiplex PCR; TCRdb stores just in-frame clones and leaves some out. The table shows 65,000 or so clones, with around 69% occurring only once. The starting material was CD4+ T cells from PBMCs cultured with HCoV-NL63 spike peptides, obtained before COVID-19 vaccination. Source of these receptors: a human donor who received a COVID-19 vaccine.

A single count supports this clone. The chain joins TRBV2 to TRBJ1-5; D unclear. CDR3 size: 13 residues. The germline gives CDR1 SNHLY, CDR2 FYNNEI. The V gene lost 4 bases and the J gene lost 1 base, with 5 bases spanning the gap. CDR3 in amino acids: CASSGQSNQPQHF. For the CDR3, the DNA is TGTGCCAGCAGTGGACAAAGCAATCAGCCCCAGCATTTT.

V usage is TRBV5-1 and J usage is TRBJ2-3; TRBD1 aligns across 7 bases. The CDR3 runs 13 residues. V shed 2 bases and J 4 bases; nucleotides not matched to a gene: 1. Looked up from germline, CDR1 is SGHRS and CDR2 is YFSETQ. CDR3 residues: CASSLQGSDTQYF. The CDR3 nucleotides read TGCGCCAGCAGCTTACAGGGGTCAGATACGCAGTATTTT.

The chain has TRBV3-1 (or the pseudogene TRBV3-2) and TRBJ1-2; TRBD1 matches 9 bases. The V segment lost 0 bases and the J segment 3 bases; nucleotides outside the gene matches: 8. CDR3 length equals 17 residues. Germline V gives CDR1 LGHDT, CDR2 YNNKEL (reference sequence). The CDR3 loop is CASSQEALGQGDYGYTF. The CDR3 bases are TGTGCCAGCAGCCAAGAGGCGCTGGGACAGGGAGACTATGGCTACACCTTC.

The rearrangement joins TRBV18 to TRBJ2-7; D unresolved. The CDR3 extends over 14 amino acids. In germline, CDR1 is KGHSH, CDR2 LQKENI. V was shortened by 0 bases and J by 6 bases, with 12 bases between the two germline ends. CDR3 bases: TGTGCCAGCTCACCACCAGGGAACGTTGGCGAGCAGTACGTC. Protein sequence: CASSPPGNVGEQYV.

For the CDR3, the DNA is TGTGCCAGCAGTTCGGCGAATAACTATGGCTACACCTTC. Residues: CASSSANNYGYTF. The rearrangement links TRBV27 to TRBJ1-2, with D unclear. Trimming left V 4 bases short and J 1 base short, with 7 bases between. The CDR3 is made up of 13 amino acids. CDR1 and CDR2 (germline): MNHEY, SMNVEV (reference sequence).

The rearrangement joins TRBV15 to TRBJ1-2; 7 positions agree with TRBD1. CDR1 and CDR2 (germline): LNHNV, YYDKDF (reference sequence). With V trimmed by 0 bases and J by 8 bases, 6 bases remained unmatched. This CDR3 comprises 14 residues. CDR3 in DNA: TGTGCCACCAGCAGAGATCATCAGGGGGTCGGCTACACCTTC. This codes for CATSRDHQGVGYTF.

J is TRBJ1-3 and V is TRBV30; D remains unclear. The V and J ends lost 0 bases and 0 bases respectively, with 12 bases between them. The V gene's germline CDR1 is GTSNPN and CDR2 SVGIG (reference sequence). The CDR3 sequence is 16 residues long. The CDR3 DNA is TGTGCCTGGAGTGTAATTGGGAGACCCTCTGGAAACACCATATATTTT. Protein product: CAWSVIGRPSGNTIYF.

The V and J genes are TRBV2 and TRBJ1-6, with 7 nucleotides matching TRBD1. This CDR3 has 14 residues. Germline-derived CDR1 and CDR2 are SNHLY and FYNNEI. J gave up 7 bases and V 4 bases, and 4 bases lay outside the gene matches. This chain's CDR3 is CASSATGINSPLHF. The CDR3 nucleotides read TGTGCCAGCAGTGCGACAGGGATCAATTCACCCCTCCACTTT.

The gene calls are TRBV9 and TRBJ1-4, with 7 bases identical to TRBD1. After removal of 0 bases from V and 1 base from J, the junction contained 6 bases not matched to a gene. Germline V gene data show CDR1 as SGDLS and CDR2 as YYNGEE. The CDR3 totals 17 residues. This CDR3 reads CASSVGQGVRTNEKLFF. The CDR3 DNA is TGTGCCAGCAGCGTAGGGCAGGGGGTGAGAACTAATGAAAAACTGTTTTTT.

In DNA form, the CDR3 reads TGTGCCAGCAGCTTAGAAGGGAGATACGAGCAGTACGTC. This gives the protein CASSLEGRYEQYV. J is TRBJ2-7 and V is TRBV11-2; D may be TRBD2 (5 bases). Looked up from germline, CDR1 is SGHAT and CDR2 is FQNNGV. The CDR3 sequence is 13 residues long. V lost 0 bases, J lost 4 bases, and 7 bases lay in between.